This T cell receptor (beta chain) originates from a study of OX40 agonist ivuxolimab in advanced cancers. Overall study context: Ivuxolimab, an agonistic anti-OX40 (CD134) antibody, was given to patients. Ivuxolimab was administered intravenously to patients at 0.01 to 10 mg/kg every 2 weeks. Study-level findings and limits: CD4+ and CD8+ blood T cells expanded clonally by week 6 at 0.1 to 3.0 mg/kg.

The CDR3 is 13 residues long. V lost 4 bases, J lost 4 bases, and 3 bases stayed unmatched. Germline V gives CDR1 SGHRS, CDR2 YFSETQ. The repertoire was sequenced with immunoSEQ multiplex PCR; TCRdb's copy has only in-frame clones and lacks some. The data contain some 22,000 clones, over 80% of them singletons. As to this clone: Its cognate antigen is unknown.

The sequence derives from an adult with an advanced solid tumor such as melanoma, head and neck, liver or kidney cancer. The specimen was CD4+ or CD8+ T cells sorted from blood, collected in a trial of the OX40 agonist ivuxolimab. The gene calls are TRBV5-1 and TRBJ2-3; 7 nucleotides align to TRBD1. Here the CDR3 reads CASSNQGADTQYF. In DNA form, the CDR3 reads TGCGCCAGCAGCAATCAGGGGGCAGATACGCAGTATTTT.